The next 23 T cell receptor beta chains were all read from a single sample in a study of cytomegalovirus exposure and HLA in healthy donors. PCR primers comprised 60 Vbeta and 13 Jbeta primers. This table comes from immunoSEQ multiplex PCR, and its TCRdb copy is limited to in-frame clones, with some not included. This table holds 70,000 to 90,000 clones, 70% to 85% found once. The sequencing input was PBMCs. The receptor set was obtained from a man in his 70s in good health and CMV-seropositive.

In DNA form, the CDR3 reads TGCGCCAGTCGACAGGTCATGGGCGAGACCCAGTACTTC. Protein sequence: CASRQVMGETQYF. This chain joins TRBV10-2 and TRBJ2-5; D possibly corresponds to TRBD1 (6 bases). The CDR3 runs 13 residues. V lost 9 bases, J lost 5 bases, and 16 bases lay in between. Looked up from germline, CDR1 is WSHSY and CDR2 is SAAADI.

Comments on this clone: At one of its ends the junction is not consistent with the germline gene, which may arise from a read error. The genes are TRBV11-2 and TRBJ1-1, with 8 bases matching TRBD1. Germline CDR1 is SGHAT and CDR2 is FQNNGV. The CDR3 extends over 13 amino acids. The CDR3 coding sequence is TGTGCCTGCAGTACTACAGGGGGGAATGAAGCTTTCTTT. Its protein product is CACSTTGGNEAFF.

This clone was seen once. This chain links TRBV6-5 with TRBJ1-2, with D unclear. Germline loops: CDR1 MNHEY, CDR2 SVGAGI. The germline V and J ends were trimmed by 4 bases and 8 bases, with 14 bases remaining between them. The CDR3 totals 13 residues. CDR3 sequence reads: CASSSSDAGGYTF. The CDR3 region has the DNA TGTGCCAGCAGTTCGTCAGACGCGGGGGGCTACACCTTC.

CDR3 loop: CASSLELAGAREQFF. In nucleotides, the CDR3 is TGCGCCAGCAGCTTGGAACTAGCGGGCGCCAGGGAGCAGTTCTTC. This chain joins TRBV5-1 and TRBJ2-1; 9 bases fit TRBD2. The trim removed 0 bases at V and 10 bases at J, leaving 8 bases unmatched. CDR3 size: 15 residues. Germline V gene sequence: CDR1 SGHRS, CDR2 YFSETQ.

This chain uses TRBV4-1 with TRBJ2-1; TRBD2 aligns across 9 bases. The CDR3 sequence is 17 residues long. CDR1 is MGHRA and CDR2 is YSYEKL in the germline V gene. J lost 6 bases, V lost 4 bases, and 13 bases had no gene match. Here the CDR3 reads CASSPPVWRGGINEQFF. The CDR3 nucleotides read TGCGCCAGCAGCCCCCCGGTGTGGCGGGGGGGTATCAATGAGCAGTTCTTC.

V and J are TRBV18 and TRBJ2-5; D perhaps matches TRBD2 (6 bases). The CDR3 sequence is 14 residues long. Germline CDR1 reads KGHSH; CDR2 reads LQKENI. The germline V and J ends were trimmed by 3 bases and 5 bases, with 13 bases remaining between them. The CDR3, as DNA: TGTGCCAGCTCACCTCTCGACAGCGGGGAGACCCAGTACTTC. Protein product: CASSPLDSGETQYF. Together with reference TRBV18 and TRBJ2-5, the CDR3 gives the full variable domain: NAGVMQNPRHLVRRRGQEARLRCSPMKGHSHVYWYRQLPEEGLKFMVYLQKENIIDESGMPKERFSAEFPKEGPSILRIQQVVRGDSAAYFCASSPLDSGETQYFGPGTRLLVL.

The CDR3 DNA reads TGTGCCAGCAGCCTAGACAGTTTTCCTGGGGCCAACGTCCTGACTTTC. Translating it yields CASSLDSFPGANVLTF. The chain couples TRBV5-6 to TRBJ2-6, with D maybe TRBD1 (5 bases). Trimming left V 4 bases short and J 2 bases short, with 13 bases between. CDR3 length equals 16 residues. Germline V gene data show CDR1 as SGHDT and CDR2 as YYEEEE.

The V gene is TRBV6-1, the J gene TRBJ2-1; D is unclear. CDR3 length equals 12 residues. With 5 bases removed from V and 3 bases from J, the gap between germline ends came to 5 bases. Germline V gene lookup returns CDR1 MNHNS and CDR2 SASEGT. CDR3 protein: CASSLSYNEQFF. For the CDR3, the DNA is TGTGCCAGCAGTCTTAGCTACAATGAGCAGTTCTTC.

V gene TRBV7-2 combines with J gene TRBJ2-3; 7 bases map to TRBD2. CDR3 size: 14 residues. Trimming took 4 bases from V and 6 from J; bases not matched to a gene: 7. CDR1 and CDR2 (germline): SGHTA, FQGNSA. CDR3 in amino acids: CASSWGGARDTQYF. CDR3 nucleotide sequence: TGTGCCAGCAGCTGGGGAGGGGCGAGGGATACGCAGTATTTT.

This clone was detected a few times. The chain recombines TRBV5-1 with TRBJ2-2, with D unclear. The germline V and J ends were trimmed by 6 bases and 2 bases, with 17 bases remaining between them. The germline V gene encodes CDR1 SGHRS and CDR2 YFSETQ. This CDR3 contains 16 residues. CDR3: CASTPTRAKNTGELFF. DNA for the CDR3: TGCGCCAGCACCCCTACCAGAGCGAAAAACACCGGGGAGCTGTTTTTT. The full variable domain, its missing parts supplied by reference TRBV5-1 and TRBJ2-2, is KAGVTQTPRYLIKTRGQQVTLSCSPISGHRSVSWYQQTPGQGLQFLFEYFSETQRNKGNFPGRFSGRQFSNSRSEMNVSTLELGDSALYLCASTPTRAKNTGELFFGEGSRLTVL.

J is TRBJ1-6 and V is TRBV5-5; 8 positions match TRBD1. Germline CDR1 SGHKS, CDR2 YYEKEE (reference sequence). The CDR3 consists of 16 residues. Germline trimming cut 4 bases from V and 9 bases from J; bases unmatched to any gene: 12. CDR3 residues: CASSPSLRGLGSPLHF. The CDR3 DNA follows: TGTGCCAGCAGCCCATCCCTCAGGGGGCTCGGTTCACCCCTCCACTTT.

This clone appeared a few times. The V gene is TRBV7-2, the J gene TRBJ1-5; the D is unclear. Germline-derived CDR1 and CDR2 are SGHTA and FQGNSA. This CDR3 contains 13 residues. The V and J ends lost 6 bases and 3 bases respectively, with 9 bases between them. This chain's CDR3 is CASSSQPNQPQHF. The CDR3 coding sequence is TGTGCCAGCAGTTCACAACCCAATCAGCCCCAGCATTTT.

The CDR3 sequence is CASSPLGVRGSYNEQFF. The CDR3 bases are TGTGCCAGCAGCCCTCTGGGGGTGCGGGGGTCCTACAATGAGCAGTTCTTC. The J gene is TRBJ2-1, the V gene TRBV7-2; TRBD2 aligns across 7 bases. CDR1 is SGHTA and CDR2 is FQGNSA in the germline V gene. The ends lost 5 bases at V and 1 base at J; junction bases unmatched: 11. CDR3 length: 17 amino acids.

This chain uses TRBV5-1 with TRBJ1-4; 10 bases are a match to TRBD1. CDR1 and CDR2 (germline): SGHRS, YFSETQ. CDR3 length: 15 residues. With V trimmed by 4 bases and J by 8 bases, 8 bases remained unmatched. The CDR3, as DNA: TGCGCCAGCAGCATCGGACAGGGGGGGGGAGAAAAACTGTTTTTT. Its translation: CASSIGQGGGEKLFF.

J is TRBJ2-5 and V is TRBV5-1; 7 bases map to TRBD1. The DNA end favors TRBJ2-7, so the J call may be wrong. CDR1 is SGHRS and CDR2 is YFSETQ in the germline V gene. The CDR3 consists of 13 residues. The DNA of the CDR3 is TGCGCCAGCACCCGGGACAGCGTGTACGAGCAGTACTTC. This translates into CASTRDSVYEQYF.

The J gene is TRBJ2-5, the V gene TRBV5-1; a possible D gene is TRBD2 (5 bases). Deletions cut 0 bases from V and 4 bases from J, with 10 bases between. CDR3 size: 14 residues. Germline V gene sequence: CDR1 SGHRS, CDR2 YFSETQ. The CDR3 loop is CASSLAIGGETQYF. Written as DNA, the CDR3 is TGCGCCAGCAGCTTGGCCATAGGAGGAGAGACCCAGTACTTC.

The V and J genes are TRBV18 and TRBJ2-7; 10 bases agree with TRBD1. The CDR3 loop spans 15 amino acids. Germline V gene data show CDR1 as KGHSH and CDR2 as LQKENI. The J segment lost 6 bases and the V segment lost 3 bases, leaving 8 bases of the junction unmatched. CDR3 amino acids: CASSPTGTGALEQYF. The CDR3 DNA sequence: TGTGCCAGCTCACCCACCGGGACAGGGGCCCTCGAGCAGTACTTC. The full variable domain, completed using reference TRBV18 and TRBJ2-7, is NAGVMQNPRHLVRRRGQEARLRCSPMKGHSHVYWYRQLPEEGLKFMVYLQKENIIDESGMPKERFSAEFPKEGPSILRIQQVVRGDSAAYFCASSPTGTGALEQYFGPGTRLTVT.

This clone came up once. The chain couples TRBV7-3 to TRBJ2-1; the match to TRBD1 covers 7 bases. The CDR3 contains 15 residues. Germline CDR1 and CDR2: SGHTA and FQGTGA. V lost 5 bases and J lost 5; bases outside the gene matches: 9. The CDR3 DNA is TGTGCCAGCAGCCGGCGAGGGGGCACCAACAATGAGCAGTTCTTC. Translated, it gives CASSRRGGTNNEQFF.

The CDR3 region is CAWSRTGSNQPQHF. The CDR3 DNA reads as TGTGCCTGGAGCCGGACAGGTAGCAATCAGCCCCAGCATTTT. The rearrangement links TRBV30 to TRBJ1-5, with TRBD1 identical over 7 bases. The CDR3 extends over 14 amino acids. Losses at the gene ends were 3 bases for V and 0 bases for J; bases not matched to a gene: 2. Germline lookup yields CDR1 GTSNPN and CDR2 SVGIG (reference sequence).

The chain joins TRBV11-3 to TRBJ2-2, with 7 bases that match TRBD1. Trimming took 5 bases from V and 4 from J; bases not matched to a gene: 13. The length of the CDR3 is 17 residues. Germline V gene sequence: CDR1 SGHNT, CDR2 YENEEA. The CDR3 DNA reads TGTGCCAGCAGCCCAAGCTCCGACAGGGTTGGCACCGGGGAGCTGTTTTTT. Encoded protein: CASSPSSDRVGTGELFF. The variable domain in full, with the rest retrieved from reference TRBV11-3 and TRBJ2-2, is EAGVVQSPRYKIIEKKQPVAFWCNPISGHNTLYWYLQNLGQGPELLIRYENEEAVDDSQLPKDRFSAERLKGVDSTLKIQPAELGDSAVYLCASSPSSDRVGTGELFFGEGSRLTVL.

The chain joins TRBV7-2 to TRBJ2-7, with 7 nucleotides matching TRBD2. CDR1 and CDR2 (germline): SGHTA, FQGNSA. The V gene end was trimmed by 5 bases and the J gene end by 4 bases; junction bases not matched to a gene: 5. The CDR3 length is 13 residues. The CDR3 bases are TGTGCCAGCAGCCAGCGGGACGGGTACGAGCAGTACTTC. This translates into CASSQRDGYEQYF.

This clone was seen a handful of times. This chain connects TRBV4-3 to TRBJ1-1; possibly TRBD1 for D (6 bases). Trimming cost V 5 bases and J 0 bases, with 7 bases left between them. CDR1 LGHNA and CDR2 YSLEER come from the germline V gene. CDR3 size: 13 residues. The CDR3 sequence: CASSGQMNTEAFF. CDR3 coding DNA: TGCGCCAGCAGCGGACAGATGAACACTGAAGCTTTCTTT.

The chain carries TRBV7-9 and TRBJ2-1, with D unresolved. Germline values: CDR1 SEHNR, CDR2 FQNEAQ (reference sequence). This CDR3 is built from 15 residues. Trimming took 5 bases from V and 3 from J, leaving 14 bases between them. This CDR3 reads CASSRPADIYNEQFF. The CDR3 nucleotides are TGTGCCAGCAGCCGACCGGCGGATATCTACAATGAGCAGTTCTTC.